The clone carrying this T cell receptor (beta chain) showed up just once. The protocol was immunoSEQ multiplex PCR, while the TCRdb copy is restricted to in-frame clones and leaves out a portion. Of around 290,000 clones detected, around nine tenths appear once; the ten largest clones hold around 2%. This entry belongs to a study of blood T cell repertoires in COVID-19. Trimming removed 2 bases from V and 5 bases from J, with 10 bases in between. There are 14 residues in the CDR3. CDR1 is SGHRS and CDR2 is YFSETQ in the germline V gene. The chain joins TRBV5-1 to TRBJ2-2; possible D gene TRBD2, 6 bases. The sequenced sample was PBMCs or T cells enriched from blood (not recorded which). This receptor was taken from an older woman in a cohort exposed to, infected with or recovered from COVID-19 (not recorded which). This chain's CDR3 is CASSFWGDTGELFF. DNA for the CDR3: TGCGCCAGCAGCTTCTGGGGGGATACCGGGGAGCTGTTTTTT.